This T cell receptor (beta chain) is drawn from a study of T cells in Graves' hyperthyroidism and ophthalmopathy. Details on this clonotype: Its antigen is not identified.

CDR1 is MNHNS, CDR2 SASEGT, per germline. The CDR3 is 15 amino acids. The germline V and J ends were trimmed by 5 bases and 4 bases, with 17 bases remaining between them. Study results and limitations: Blood also held most thyroid clonotypes expanded beyond 0.001.

It was RNA transcripts that yielded the amplified TCR beta CDR3 regions. Primed by the HTBI set, a first-round RT-PCR was run on the TCR CDR3. From the multiplex PCR reads, TCRdb called clonotypes with MiXCR, one entry per CDR3 protein. The sample contains fewer than 450,000 distinct CDR3 sequences, approximately 17% of which appear only once. The source is a man between 18 and 29 years old with Graves' ophthalmopathy. This chain links TRBV6-1 with TRBJ1-1; D is perhaps TRBD1 (5 bases). Sequenced sample: blood. Written as DNA, the CDR3 is TGTGCCAGCAGTCTCAATGGGGGAGGATCCACTGAAGCTTTCTTT. Protein sequence: CASSLNGGGSTEAFF.